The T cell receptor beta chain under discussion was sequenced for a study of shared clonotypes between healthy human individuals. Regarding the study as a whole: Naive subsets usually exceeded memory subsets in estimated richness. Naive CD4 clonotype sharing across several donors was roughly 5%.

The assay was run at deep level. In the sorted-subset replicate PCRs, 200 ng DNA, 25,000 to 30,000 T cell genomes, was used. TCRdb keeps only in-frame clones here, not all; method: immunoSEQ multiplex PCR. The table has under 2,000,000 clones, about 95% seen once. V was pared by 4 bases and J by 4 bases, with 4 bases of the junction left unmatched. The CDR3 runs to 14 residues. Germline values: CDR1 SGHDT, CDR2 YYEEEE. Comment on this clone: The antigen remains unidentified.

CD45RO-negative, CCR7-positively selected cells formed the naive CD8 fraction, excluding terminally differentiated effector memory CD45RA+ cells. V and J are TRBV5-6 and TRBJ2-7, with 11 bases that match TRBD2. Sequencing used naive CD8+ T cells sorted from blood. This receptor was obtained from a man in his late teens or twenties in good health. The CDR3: CASSATSGRYEQYF. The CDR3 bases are TGTGCCAGCAGCGCCACTAGCGGGAGATACGAGCAGTACTTC.